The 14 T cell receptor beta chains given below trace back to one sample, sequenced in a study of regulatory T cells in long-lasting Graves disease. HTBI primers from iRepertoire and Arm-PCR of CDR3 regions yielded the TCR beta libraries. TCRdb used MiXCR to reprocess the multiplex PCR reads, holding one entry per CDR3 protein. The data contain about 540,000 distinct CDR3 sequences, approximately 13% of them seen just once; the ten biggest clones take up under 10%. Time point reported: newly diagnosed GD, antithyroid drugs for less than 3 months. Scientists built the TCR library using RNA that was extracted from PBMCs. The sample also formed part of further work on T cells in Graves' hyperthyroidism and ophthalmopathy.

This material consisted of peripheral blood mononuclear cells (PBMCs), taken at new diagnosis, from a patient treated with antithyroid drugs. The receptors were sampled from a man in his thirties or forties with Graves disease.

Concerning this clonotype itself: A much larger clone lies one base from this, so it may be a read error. CDR3 bases: TGTGCCAGCAACACTAACAGTGCAACTAATGAAAAACTGTTTTTT. It encodes CASNTNSATNEKLFF. V is TRBV6-1 and J is TRBJ1-4; D not certain. Trimming cost V 7 bases and J 0 bases, with 12 bases left between them. The CDR3 extends over 15 amino acids. Germline loops: CDR1 MNHNS, CDR2 SASEGT.

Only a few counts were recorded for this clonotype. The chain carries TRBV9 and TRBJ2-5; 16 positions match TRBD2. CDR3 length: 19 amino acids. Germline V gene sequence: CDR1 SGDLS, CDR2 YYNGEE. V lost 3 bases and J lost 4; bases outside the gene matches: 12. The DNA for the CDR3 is TGTGCCAGCAGCGCAACCGGGACTAGCGGGAGGGCGAGTTCAGAGACCCAGTACTTC. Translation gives CASSATGTSGRASSETQYF. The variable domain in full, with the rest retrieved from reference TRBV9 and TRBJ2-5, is DSGVTQTPKHLITATGQRVTLRCSPRSGDLSVYWYQQSLDQGLQFLIQYYNGEERAKGNILERFSAQQFPDLHSELNLSSLELGDSALYFCASSATGTSGRASSETQYFGPGTRLLVL.

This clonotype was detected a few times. The CDR3 is CSAIAGASYNEQFF. CDR3 DNA: TGCAGTGCTATAGCGGGAGCCTCCTACAATGAGCAGTTCTTC. V is TRBV20-1 and J is TRBJ2-1, with TRBD2 matching over 9 bases. Germline V gene lookup returns CDR1 DFQATT and CDR2 SNEGSKA (reference sequence). The V segment lost 4 bases and the J segment 0 bases; nucleotides outside the gene matches: 1. The CDR3 consists of 14 residues.

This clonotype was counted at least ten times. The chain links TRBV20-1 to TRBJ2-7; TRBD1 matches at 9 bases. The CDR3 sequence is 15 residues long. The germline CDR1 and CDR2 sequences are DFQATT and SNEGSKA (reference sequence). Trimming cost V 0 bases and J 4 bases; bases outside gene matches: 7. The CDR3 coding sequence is TGCAGTGCTAGAGATTTACAGGGGGCTTTTTACGAGCAGTACTTC. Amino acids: CSARDLQGAFYEQYF.

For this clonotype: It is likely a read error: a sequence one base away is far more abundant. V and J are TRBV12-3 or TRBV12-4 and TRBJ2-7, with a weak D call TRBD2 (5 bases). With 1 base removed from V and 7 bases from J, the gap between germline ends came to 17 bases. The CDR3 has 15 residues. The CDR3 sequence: CASSLGRGSYNEQYF. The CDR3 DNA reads TGTGCCAGCAGTTTAGGAAGAGGGTCCTACAATGAGCAGTACTTC.

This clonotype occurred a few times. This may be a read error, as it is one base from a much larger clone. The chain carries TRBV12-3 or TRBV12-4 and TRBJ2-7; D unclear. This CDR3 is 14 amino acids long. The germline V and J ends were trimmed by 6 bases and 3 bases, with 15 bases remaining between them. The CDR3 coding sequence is TGTGCCAGCAGCCCCTTTGCATCCGTCTACGAGCAGTACTTC. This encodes CASSPFASVYEQYF.

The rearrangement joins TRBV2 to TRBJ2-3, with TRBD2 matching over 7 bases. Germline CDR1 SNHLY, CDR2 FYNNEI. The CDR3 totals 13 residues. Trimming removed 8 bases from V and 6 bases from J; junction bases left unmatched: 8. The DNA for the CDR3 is TGTGCCAGCGAGGCTAGCGGACCTGATACGCAGTATTTT. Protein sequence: CASEASGPDTQYF.

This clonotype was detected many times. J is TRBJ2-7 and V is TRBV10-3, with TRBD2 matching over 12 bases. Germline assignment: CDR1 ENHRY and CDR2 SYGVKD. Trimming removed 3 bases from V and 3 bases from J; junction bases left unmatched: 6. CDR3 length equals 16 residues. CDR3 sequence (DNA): TGTGCCATCAGTGATAGGACTAGCGGGGCCGGCTACGAGCAGTACTTC. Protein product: CAISDRTSGAGYEQYF.

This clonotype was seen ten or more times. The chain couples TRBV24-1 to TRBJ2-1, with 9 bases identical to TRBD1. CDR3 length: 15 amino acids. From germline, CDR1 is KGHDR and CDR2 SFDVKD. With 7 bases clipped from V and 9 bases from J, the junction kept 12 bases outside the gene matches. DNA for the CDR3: TGTGCCACCAGCTCCGGGACAGGGAGGAAAGGTGAGCAGTTCTTC. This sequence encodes CATSSGTGRKGEQFF.

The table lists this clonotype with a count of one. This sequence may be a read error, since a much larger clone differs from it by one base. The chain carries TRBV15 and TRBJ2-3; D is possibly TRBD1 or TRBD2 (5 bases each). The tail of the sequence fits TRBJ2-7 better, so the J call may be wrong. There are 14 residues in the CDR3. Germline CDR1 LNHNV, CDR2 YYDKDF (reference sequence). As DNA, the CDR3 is TGTGCCACCAGCAGAGATATGGGACCCAATGAGCAGTACTTC. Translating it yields CATSRDMGPNEQYF.

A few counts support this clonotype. The CDR3 region is CASSSGQRSGNTIYF. The DNA of the CDR3 is TGTGCCAGCAGTTCTGGACAGCGCTCTGGAAACACCATATATTTT. This chain links TRBV27 with TRBJ1-3; TRBD1 might be the D (6 bases). V lost 4 bases and J 0 bases, leaving 10 bases between the germline ends. Germline V lookup: CDR1 MNHEY, CDR2 SMNVEV (reference sequence). The CDR3 extends over 15 amino acids.

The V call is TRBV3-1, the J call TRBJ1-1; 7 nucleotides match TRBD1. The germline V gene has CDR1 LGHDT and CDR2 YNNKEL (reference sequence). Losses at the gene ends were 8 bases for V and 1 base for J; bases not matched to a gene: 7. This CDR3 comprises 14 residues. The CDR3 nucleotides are TGTGCCAGCTGCCCGGGACAGACGAACACTGAAGCTTTCTTT. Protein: CASCPGQTNTEAFF.

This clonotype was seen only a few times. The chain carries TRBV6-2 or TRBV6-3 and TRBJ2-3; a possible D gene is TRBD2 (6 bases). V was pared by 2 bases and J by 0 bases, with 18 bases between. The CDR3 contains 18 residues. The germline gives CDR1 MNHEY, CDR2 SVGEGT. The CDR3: CASSYTLGSGFSTDTQYF. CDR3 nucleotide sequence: TGTGCCAGCAGTTACACCTTAGGGAGCGGGTTTAGCACAGATACGCAGTATTTT.

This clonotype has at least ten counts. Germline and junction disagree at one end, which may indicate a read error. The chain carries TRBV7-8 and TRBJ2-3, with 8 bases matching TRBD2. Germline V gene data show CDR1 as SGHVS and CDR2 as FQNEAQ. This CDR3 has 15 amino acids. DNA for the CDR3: TGTGCCAGCAGCTTGAAGCGGGAGTTGCTAGATACGCAATATTTT. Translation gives CASSLKRELLDTQYF.